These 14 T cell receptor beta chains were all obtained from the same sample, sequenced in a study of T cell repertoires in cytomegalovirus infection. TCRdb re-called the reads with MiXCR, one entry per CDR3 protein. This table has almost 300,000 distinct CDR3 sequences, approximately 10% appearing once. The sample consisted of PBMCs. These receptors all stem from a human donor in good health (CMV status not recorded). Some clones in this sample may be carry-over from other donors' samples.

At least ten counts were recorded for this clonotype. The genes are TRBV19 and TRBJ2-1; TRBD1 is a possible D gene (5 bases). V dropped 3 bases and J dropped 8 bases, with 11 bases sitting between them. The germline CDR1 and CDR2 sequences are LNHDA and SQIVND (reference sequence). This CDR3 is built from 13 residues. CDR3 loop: CASSIKKGYEQFF. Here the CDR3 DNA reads TGTGCCAGTAGTATTAAGAAGGGGTATGAGCAGTTCTTC.

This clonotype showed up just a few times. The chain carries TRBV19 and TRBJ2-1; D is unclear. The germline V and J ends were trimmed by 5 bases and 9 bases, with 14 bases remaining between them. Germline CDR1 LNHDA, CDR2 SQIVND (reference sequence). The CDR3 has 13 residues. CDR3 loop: CASSPDFRTEQFF. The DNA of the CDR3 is TGTGCCAGTAGTCCAGACTTCCGGACTGAGCAGTTCTTC.

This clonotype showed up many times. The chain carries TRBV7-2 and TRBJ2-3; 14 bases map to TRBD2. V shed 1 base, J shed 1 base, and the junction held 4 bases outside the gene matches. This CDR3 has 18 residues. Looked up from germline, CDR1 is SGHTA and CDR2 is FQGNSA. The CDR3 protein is CASSLGLAGGRRTDTQYF. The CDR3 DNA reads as TGTGCCAGCAGCTTAGGACTAGCGGGGGGGCGACGCACAGATACGCAGTATTTT.

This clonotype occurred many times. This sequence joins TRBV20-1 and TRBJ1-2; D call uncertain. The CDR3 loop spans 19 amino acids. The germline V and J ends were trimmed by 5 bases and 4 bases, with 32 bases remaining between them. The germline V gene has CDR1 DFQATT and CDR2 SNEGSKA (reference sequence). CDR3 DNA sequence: TGCAGTGCTGACCGTAAGCTCAAATTTCTAACGACGGTCTTCTATGGCTACACCTTC. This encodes CSADRKLKFLTTVFYGYTF.

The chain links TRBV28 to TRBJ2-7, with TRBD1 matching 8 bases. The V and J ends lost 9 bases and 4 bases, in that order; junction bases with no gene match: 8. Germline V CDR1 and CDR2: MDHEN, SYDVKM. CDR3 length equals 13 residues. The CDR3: CASQTGTGYEQYF. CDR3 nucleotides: TGTGCCAGTCAAACCGGGACAGGTTACGAGCAGTACTTC.

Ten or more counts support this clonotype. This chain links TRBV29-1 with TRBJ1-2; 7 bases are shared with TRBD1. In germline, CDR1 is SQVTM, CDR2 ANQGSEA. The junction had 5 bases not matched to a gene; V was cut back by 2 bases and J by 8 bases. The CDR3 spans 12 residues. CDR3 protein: CSVEKGAVGYTF. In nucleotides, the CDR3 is TGCAGCGTTGAAAAGGGGGCGGTAGGCTACACCTTC.

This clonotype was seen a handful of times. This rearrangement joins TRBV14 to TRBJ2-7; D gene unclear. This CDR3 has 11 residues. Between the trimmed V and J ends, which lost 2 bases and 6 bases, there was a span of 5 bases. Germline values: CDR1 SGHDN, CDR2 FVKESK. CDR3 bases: TGTGCCAGCAGCCAAAGACGCGAGCAGTACTTC. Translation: CASSQRREQYF. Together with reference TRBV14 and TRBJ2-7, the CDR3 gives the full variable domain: EAGVTQFPSHSVIEKGQTVTLRCDPISGHDNLYWYRRVMGKEIKFLLHFVKESKQDESGMPNNRFLAERTGGTYSTLKVQPAELEDSGVYFCASSQRREQYFGPGTRLTVT.

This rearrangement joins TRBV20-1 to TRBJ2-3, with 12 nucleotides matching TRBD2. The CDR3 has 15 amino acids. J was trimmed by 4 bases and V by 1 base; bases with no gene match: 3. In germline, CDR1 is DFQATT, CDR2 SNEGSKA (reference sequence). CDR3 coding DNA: TGCAGTGCTAGAGTACTAGCGGGGGGACCAGATACGCAGTATTTT. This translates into CSARVLAGGPDTQYF.

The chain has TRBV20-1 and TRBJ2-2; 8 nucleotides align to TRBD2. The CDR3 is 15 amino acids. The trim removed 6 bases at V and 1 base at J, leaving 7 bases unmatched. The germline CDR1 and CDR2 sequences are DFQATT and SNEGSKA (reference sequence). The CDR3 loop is CSAKPGGGNTGELFF. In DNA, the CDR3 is TGCAGTGCCAAACCCGGGGGGGGGAACACCGGGGAGCTGTTTTTT.

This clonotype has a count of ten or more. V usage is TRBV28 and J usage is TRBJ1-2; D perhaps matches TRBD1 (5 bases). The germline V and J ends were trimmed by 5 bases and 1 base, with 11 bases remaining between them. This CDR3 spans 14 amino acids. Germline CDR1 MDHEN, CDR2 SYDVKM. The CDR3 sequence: CASSPGTVNYGYTF. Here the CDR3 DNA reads TGTGCCAGCAGTCCTGGGACCGTTAACTATGGCTACACCTTC.

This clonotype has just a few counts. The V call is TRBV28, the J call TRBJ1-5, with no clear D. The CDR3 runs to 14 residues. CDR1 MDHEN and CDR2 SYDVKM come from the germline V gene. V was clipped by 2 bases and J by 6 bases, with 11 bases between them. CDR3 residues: CASSLPPLGQPQHF. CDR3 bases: TGTGCCAGCAGTTTACCCCCCTTGGGTCAGCCCCAGCATTTT. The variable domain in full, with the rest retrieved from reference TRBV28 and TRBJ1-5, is DVKVTQSSRYLVKRTGEKVFLECVQDMDHENMFWYRQDPGLGLRLIYFSYDVKMKEKGDIPEGYSVSREKKERFSLILESASTNQTSMYLCASSLPPLGQPQHFGDGTRLSIL.

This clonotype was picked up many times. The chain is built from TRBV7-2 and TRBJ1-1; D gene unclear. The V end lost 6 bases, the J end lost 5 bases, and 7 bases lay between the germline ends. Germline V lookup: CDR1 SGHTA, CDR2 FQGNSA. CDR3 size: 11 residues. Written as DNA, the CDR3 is TGTGCCAGCAGAACGGAGACTGAAGCTTTCTTT. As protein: CASRTETEAFF.

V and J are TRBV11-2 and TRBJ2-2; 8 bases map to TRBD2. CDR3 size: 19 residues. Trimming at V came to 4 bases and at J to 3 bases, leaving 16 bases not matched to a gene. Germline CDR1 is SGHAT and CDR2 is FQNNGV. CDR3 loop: CASSSKTRHLGGDTGELFF. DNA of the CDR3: TGTGCCAGCAGCTCAAAAACCCGACACCTCGGGGGGGACACCGGGGAGCTGTTTTTT.

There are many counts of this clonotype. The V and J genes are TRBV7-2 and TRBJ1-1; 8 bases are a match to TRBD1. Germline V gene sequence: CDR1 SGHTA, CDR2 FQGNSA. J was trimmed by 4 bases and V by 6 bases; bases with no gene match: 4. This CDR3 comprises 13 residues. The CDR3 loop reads CASRGQGITEAFF. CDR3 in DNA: TGTGCCAGCAGAGGACAGGGAATCACTGAAGCTTTCTTT.